Below, 25 T cell receptor beta chains from the same sample are listed, as sequenced in a study of blood T cell repertoires in COVID-19. Sequencing used immunoSEQ multiplex PCR; TCRdb keeps in-frame clones, though not all of them. The table records 250,000 to 300,000 clones, 80% to 90% of them present only once. Sequenced sample: peripheral blood. All receptors come from a woman in her fifties or sixties with COVID-19, enrolled during active disease.

The chain links TRBV5-1 to TRBJ1-1, with 7 positions matching TRBD1. The length of the CDR3 is 14 residues. CDR1 and CDR2 (germline): SGHRS, YFSETQ. The trim removed 3 bases at V and 0 bases at J, leaving 2 bases unmatched. The DNA for the CDR3 is TGCGCCAGCAGCTGGGGACAGATGAACACTGAAGCTTTCTTT. Its protein product is CASSWGQMNTEAFF.

This sequence joins TRBV18 and TRBJ2-5, with TRBD2 matching over 7 bases. Germline lookup yields CDR1 KGHSH and CDR2 LQKENI. This CDR3 has 14 residues. Trimming at V came to 8 bases and at J to 4 bases, leaving 10 bases not matched to a gene. Here the CDR3 reads CASRSSSGRETQYF. In nucleotides, the CDR3 is TGTGCCAGCCGATCCTCTAGCGGACGAGAGACCCAGTACTTC.

V usage is TRBV21-1 and J usage is TRBJ2-1; the table's D call TRBD2 went unverified against the DNA. TRBV21-1 is flagged as a pseudogene. The CDR3 extends over 16 amino acids. The CDR3 nucleotides read TGTGCCAGCAGCAAAGCGGGAAGGGAGATAATTGGGAAGCAGTTCTTC. Translation: CASSKAGREIIGKQFF.

The chain recombines TRBV4-1 with TRBJ2-1; 9 bases match TRBD2. Germline CDR1 and CDR2: MGHRA and YSYEKL. Trimming cost V 1 base and J 4 bases; bases outside gene matches: 2. There are 15 residues in the CDR3. The CDR3 DNA follows: TGCGCCAGCAGCCAAGCTAGCGGGGCTTACAATGAGCAGTTCTTC. It yields the protein CASSQASGAYNEQFF.

The chain couples TRBV11-3 to TRBJ2-5, with D unclear. The germline CDR1 and CDR2 sequences are SGHNT and YENEEA. V was trimmed by 4 bases and J by 2 bases, leaving 11 bases between them. CDR3 size: 14 residues. The CDR3 loop is CASSSLRGQETQYF. Written as DNA, the CDR3 is TGTGCCAGCAGCTCCCTCCGCGGACAAGAGACCCAGTACTTC.

This clone was counted once. The rearrangement uses TRBV3-1 (or the pseudogene TRBV3-2) and TRBJ2-1, with TRBD1 matching over 8 bases. The CDR3 has 13 amino acids. The J segment lost 6 bases and the V segment lost 4 bases, leaving 2 bases of the junction unmatched. Germline V gives CDR1 LGHDT, CDR2 YNNKEL (reference sequence). The DNA for the CDR3 is TGTGCCAGCAGCCGAACAGGGGGCAATGAGCAGTTCTTC. It codes for CASSRTGGNEQFF.

The V call is TRBV30, the J call TRBJ2-3; tentatively, D is TRBD1 (6 bases). This CDR3 contains 14 residues. Germline-derived CDR1 and CDR2 are GTSNPN and SVGIG (reference sequence). The germline V and J ends were trimmed by 2 bases and 0 bases, with 9 bases remaining between them. The CDR3, as DNA: TGTGCCTGGAGTACCAGGGGCAGCACAGATACGCAGTATTTT. This sequence encodes CAWSTRGSTDTQYF. Combining the CDR3 with reference TRBV30 and TRBJ2-3 gives the whole variable domain SQTIHQWPATLVQPVGSPLSLECTVEGTSNPNLYWYRQAAGRGLQLLFYSVGIGQISSEVPQNLSASRPQDRQFILSSKKLLLSDSGFYLCAWSTRGSTDTQYFGPGTRLTVL.

J is TRBJ2-5 and V is TRBV9, with D perhaps TRBD1 or TRBD2 (6 bases each). Germline V gene sequence: CDR1 SGDLS, CDR2 YYNGEE. CDR3 length equals 13 residues. Between the trimmed V and J ends, which lost 4 bases and 4 bases, there was a span of 11 bases. The CDR3 region has the DNA TGTGCCAGCAGCCTAGGGGGAGGAGAGACCCAGTACTTC. Translation gives CASSLGGGETQYF.

This clone was detected a few times. The gene calls are TRBV5-1 and TRBJ1-1, with 9 bases aligning to TRBD1. The junction had 1 base not matched to a gene; V was cut back by 0 bases and J by 4 bases. This CDR3 is built from 14 residues. From germline, CDR1 is SGHRS and CDR2 YFSETQ. The CDR3 loop is CASSLETGGTEAFF. For the CDR3, the DNA is TGCGCCAGCAGCTTGGAGACAGGGGGCACTGAAGCTTTCTTT.

The chain is built from TRBV7-8 and TRBJ2-7; 7 nucleotides align to TRBD2. CDR1 and CDR2 from the germline V gene are SGHVS and FQNEAQ. V lost 4 bases and J lost 0; bases outside the gene matches: 9. The length of the CDR3 is 16 residues. This CDR3 reads CASSYGRERSSYEQYF. The CDR3 nucleotides are TGTGCCAGCAGCTATGGGAGGGAGCGGAGCTCCTACGAGCAGTACTTC.

The chain joins TRBV30 to TRBJ1-4, with 7 bases lining up with TRBD1. Trimming took 7 bases from V and 3 from J; bases not matched to a gene: 5. The CDR3 has 13 amino acids. Germline loops: CDR1 GTSNPN, CDR2 SVGIG (reference sequence). The CDR3 DNA reads as TGTGCCTTAGTCAGGGGGTCTAATGAAAAACTGTTTTTT. Amino acid sequence: CALVRGSNEKLFF.

In its sample, this clone was seen a few times. This sequence joins TRBV5-1 and TRBJ1-2; TRBD1 agrees at 7 bases. The CDR3 spans 15 residues. The V gene end was trimmed by 0 bases and the J gene end by 0 bases; junction bases not matched to a gene: 2. CDR1 and CDR2 from the germline V gene are SGHRS and YFSETQ. In DNA form, the CDR3 reads TGCGCCAGCAGCTTGGGAGGGACAGCTAACTATGGCTACACCTTC. Its protein product is CASSLGGTANYGYTF. Based on the CDR3 plus reference TRBV5-1 and TRBJ1-2, the full variable domain is KAGVTQTPRYLIKTRGQQVTLSCSPISGHRSVSWYQQTPGQGLQFLFEYFSETQRNKGNFPGRFSGRQFSNSRSEMNVSTLELGDSALYLCASSLGGTANYGYTFGSGTRLTVV.

This chain connects TRBV19 to TRBJ2-2, with D unresolved. The germline CDR1 and CDR2 sequences are LNHDA and SQIVND (reference sequence). CDR3 length equals 14 residues. Trimming took off 5 bases at V and 3 bases at J, with 10 bases between the two ends. The CDR3 reads CASSGQSDTGELFF. For the CDR3, the DNA is TGTGCCAGTAGTGGGCAGTCGGACACCGGGGAGCTGTTTTTT. Filled out from reference TRBV19 and TRBJ2-2, the complete variable domain reads DGGITQSPKYLFRKEGQNVTLSCEQNLNHDAMYWYRQDPGQGLRLIYYSQIVNDFQKGDIAEGYSVSREKKESFPLTVTSAQKNPTAFYLCASSGQSDTGELFFGEGSRLTVL.

This chain uses TRBV11-3 with TRBJ2-3; possible D gene TRBD2, 5 bases. The CDR3 contains 16 residues. Germline-derived CDR1 and CDR2 are SGHNT and YENEEA. V lost 1 base, J lost 0 bases, and 11 bases lay in between. CDR3 protein: CASSLGLSASTDTQYF. The CDR3 coding sequence is TGTGCCAGCAGCTTAGGTCTTAGCGCCAGCACAGATACGCAGTATTTT.

The chain couples TRBV4-3 to TRBJ2-5; 7 bases map to TRBD2. The V segment lost 4 bases and the J segment 5 bases; nucleotides outside the gene matches: 10. The CDR3 sequence is 15 residues long. CDR1 is LGHNA, CDR2 YSLEER, per germline. CDR3 sequence: CASSLGRISVETQYF. CDR3 nucleotides: TGCGCCAGCAGCCTCGGGAGGATATCGGTGGAGACCCAGTACTTC.

The V gene is TRBV7-9, the J gene TRBJ2-7; no clear D. The V end lost 6 bases, the J end lost 3 bases, and 12 bases lay between the germline ends. Germline-derived CDR1 and CDR2 are SEHNR and FQNEAQ (reference sequence). CDR3 size: 13 residues. Here the CDR3 reads CASSYFGLYEQYF. CDR3 sequence (DNA): TGTGCCAGCAGTTATTTTGGGCTCTACGAGCAGTACTTC.

The rearrangement uses TRBV27 and TRBJ2-7, with 9 bases fitting TRBD1. The junction had 14 bases not matched to a gene; V was cut back by 8 bases and J by 6 bases. Germline assignment: CDR1 MNHEY and CDR2 SMNVEV (reference sequence). CDR3 size: 15 residues. The CDR3 reads CASRGGGTGFREQYF. CDR3 DNA: TGTGCCAGCCGGGGAGGGGGGACAGGGTTTCGCGAGCAGTACTTC.

This chain connects TRBV30 to TRBJ2-3; TRBD2 is a possible D gene (6 bases). This CDR3 has 14 amino acids. Germline CDR1 and CDR2: GTSNPN and SVGIG (reference sequence). V gave up 2 bases and J gave up 2 bases, with 11 bases separating them. The CDR3 DNA is TGTGCCTGGAGTCGGGGGTTATTCACAGATACGCAGTATTTT. This encodes CAWSRGLFTDTQYF.

This clone has just a few counts. The rearrangement joins TRBV7-9 to TRBJ1-2, with 10 bases fitting TRBD1. V trimming: 5 bases; J trimming: 6 bases; junction bases outside the gene matches: 3. CDR1 is SEHNR and CDR2 is FQNEAQ in the germline V gene (reference sequence). CDR3 size: 13 residues. The CDR3 is CASSRTGGDGYTF. The CDR3 bases are TGTGCCAGCAGCCGGACAGGGGGAGATGGCTACACCTTC.

Comment on this clone: Its ends do not fully match the called genes, so a read error is possible. The chain carries TRBV18 and TRBJ2-1, with 12 bases matching TRBD2. CDR3 length: 17 residues. In germline, CDR1 is KGHSH, CDR2 LQKENI. The CDR3 nucleotides are TGTGCCAGCCAGCCGAACCTAGCGGGAGGGAGCTACAACGAGCAGTTCTTC. The encoded protein is CASQPNLAGGSYNEQFF. Full variable domain (outside the CDR3, taken from reference TRBV18 and TRBJ2-1): NAGVMQNPRHLVRRRGQEARLRCSPMKGHSHVYWYRQLPEEGLKFMVYLQKENIIDESGMPKERFSAEFPKEGPSILRIQQVVRGDSAAYFCASQPNLAGGSYNEQFFGPGTRLTVL.

This clone has a count of ten or more. The J gene is TRBJ2-1, the V gene TRBV11-3, with D possibly matching TRBD1 (6 bases). Germline CDR1 and CDR2: SGHNT and YENEEA. The CDR3 totals 16 residues. Trimming removed 4 bases at V and 0 bases at J, with 13 bases between. DNA for the CDR3: TGTGCCAGCAGCTCCCGGGACACCGGCTCCTACAATGAGCAGTTCTTC. Its protein product is CASSSRDTGSYNEQFF.

The gene calls are TRBV5-4 and TRBJ2-7; D possibly corresponds to TRBD1 (5 bases). The CDR3 loop spans 13 amino acids. Trimming took off 3 bases at V and 3 bases at J, with 10 bases between the two ends. The germline V gene encodes CDR1 SGHNT and CDR2 YYREEE (reference sequence). The CDR3 loop is CASSSFQGYEQYF. The DNA for the CDR3 is TGTGCCAGCAGCTCCTTTCAGGGCTACGAGCAGTACTTC.

This sequence joins TRBV11-2 and TRBJ2-2, with TRBD2 matching 7 bases. V trimming: 4 bases; J trimming: 4 bases; junction bases outside the gene matches: 6. The CDR3 contains 15 residues. CDR1 and CDR2 from the germline V gene are SGHAT and FQNNGV. The CDR3 reads CASSWGGPVTGELFF. The CDR3 DNA is TGTGCCAGCAGCTGGGGAGGGCCCGTCACCGGGGAGCTGTTTTTT.

The gene calls are TRBV11-1 and TRBJ2-1; TRBD1 matches 7 bases. V was pared by 6 bases and J by 9 bases, with 5 bases of the junction left unmatched. The CDR3 has 12 residues. Germline V CDR1 and CDR2: SGHAT, FQDESV (reference sequence). The CDR3 DNA reads TGTGCCAGCAGTCCTCAGGGGGTTGAGCAGTTCTTC. Translation: CASSPQGVEQFF.

DNA for the CDR3: TGTGCCAGCAGGCCCGGGACAGGGGCTGACTATGGCTACACCTTC. This codes for CASRPGTGADYGYTF. J is TRBJ1-2 and V is TRBV6-5; 10 bases are a match to TRBD1. The junction had 7 bases not matched to a gene; V was cut back by 6 bases and J by 3 bases. From germline, CDR1 is MNHEY and CDR2 SVGAGI. The CDR3 has 15 residues.